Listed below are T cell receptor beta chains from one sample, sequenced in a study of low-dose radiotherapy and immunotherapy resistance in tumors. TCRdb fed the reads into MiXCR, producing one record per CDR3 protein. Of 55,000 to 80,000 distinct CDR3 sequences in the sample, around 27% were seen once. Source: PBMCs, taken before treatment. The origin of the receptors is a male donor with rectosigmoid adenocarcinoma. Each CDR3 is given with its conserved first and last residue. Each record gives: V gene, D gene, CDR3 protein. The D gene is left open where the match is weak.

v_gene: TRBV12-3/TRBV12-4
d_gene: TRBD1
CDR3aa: CASTRGGGNQPQHF

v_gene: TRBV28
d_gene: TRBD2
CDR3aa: CASTTVGLAGGVGQYF

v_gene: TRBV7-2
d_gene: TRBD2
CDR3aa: CASSLAGSVSGRIADTQYF

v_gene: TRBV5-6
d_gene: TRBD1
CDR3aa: CASSSDRGSDNEKLFF

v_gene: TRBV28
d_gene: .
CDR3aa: CASFQGSNQSQHF

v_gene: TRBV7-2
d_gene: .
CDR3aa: CASSLVESGKETQYF

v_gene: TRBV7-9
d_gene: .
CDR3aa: CASSLGWGDEQFF

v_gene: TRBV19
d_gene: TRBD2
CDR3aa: CASSMWRERSGELFF

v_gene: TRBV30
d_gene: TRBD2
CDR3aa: CAWSLGLAGASEQYF

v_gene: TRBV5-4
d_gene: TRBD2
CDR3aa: CASSLGGTSGSLYEQYF

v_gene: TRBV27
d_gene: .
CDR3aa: CASSENTEAFF

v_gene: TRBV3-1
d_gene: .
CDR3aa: CASSPRGASNEKLFF

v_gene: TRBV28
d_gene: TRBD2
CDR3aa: CASRSLPSGGQETQYF

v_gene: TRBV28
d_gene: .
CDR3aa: CASKKGGGQPQHF

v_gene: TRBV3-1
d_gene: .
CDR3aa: CASSLDTLSPLHF

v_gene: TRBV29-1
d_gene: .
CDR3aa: CSVDSPGGVNTEAFF

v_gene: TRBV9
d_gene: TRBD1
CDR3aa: CASSDGAQGTYEQYF

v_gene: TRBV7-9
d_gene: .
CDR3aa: CASSPQAAYEQYF

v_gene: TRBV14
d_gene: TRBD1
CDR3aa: CASSQQGDSLPYF

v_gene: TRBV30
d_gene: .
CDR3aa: CAWSVLAGANTIYF

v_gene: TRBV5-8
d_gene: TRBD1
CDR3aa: CASSRWRTGTYEQYF

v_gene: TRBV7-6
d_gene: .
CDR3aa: CASSPPSLGPGELFF

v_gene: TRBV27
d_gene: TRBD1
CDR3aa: CTSSPYRGQGLYSNQPQHF

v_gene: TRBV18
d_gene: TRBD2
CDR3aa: CASSATSGRATDTQYF

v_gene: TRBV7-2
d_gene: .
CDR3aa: CASSLRDLSNQPQHF

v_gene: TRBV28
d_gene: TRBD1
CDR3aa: CASSGSGTARSNQPQHF

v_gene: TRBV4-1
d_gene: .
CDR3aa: CASSLMIGLNEKLFF

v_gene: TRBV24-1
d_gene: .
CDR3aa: CATTSGAANTGELFF

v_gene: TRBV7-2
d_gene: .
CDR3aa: CASSLQGGRDTQYF

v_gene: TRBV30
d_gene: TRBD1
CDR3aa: CAWRDETGVGEQYF

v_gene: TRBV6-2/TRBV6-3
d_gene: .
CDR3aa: CASSYTSRADTQYF

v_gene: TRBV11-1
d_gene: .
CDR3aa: CASSSRSSGSYNEQFF

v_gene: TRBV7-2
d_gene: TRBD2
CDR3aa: CASRTIGTSGNAYEQYF

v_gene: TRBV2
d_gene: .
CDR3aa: CASSDWSLGTQYF

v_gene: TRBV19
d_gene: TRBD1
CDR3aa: CASSSYSGGGNPYEQYF

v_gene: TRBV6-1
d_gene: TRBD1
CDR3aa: CASSDQDRGPYEQYF

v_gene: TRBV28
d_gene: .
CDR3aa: CASSLSSDIYNYEQYF

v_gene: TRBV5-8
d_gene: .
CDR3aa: CASSPSGGGANVLTF

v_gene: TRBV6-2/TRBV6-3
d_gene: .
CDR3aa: CASRPRTGNEQFF

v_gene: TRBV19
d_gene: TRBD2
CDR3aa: CASSETSGSVYNEQFF

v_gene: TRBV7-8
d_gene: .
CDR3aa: CASSLGEGTGELFFF

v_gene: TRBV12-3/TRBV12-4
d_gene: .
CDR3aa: CASRTGETQYF

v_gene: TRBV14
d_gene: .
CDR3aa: CASSLGQKETQYF

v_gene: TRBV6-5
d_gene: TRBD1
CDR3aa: CASRRDRGATGELFF

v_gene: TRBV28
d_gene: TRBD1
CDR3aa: CASSWTGGTGELFF

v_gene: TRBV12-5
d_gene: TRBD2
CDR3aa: CASGGTGGDYEQYF

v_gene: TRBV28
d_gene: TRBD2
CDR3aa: CASTPGGASGNTGELFF

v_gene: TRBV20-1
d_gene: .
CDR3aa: CSAREGGSTGELFF

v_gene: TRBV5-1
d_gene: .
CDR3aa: CASSLSLGNEQFF

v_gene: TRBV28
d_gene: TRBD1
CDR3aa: CASSLIQGSFYGYTF

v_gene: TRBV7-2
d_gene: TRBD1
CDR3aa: CASSPDRDSEKLFF

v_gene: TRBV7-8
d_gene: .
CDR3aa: CASSRGSYEQYF

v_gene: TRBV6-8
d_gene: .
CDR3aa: CASSYMGTGELFF